These 29 T cell receptor beta chains were all obtained from the same sample, sequenced in a study of cytomegalovirus exposure and HLA in healthy donors. A multiplex PCR was run with 60 Vbeta primers and 13 Jbeta primers. The protocol was immunoSEQ multiplex PCR, while the TCRdb copy is restricted to in-frame clones and leaves out a portion. Among around 120,000 clones listed, 81% were seen once. Material for sequencing was PBMCs. These receptors were obtained from a woman aged 25-40 years in good health and CMV-seronegative.

The rearrangement links TRBV5-4 to TRBJ2-1; D perhaps matches TRBD2 (6 bases). Trimming pared 4 bases from V and 8 bases from J, leaving 13 bases between. The CDR3 length is 13 residues. Germline V gene lookup returns CDR1 SGHNT and CDR2 YYREEE (reference sequence). The CDR3 sequence is CASSPGTAHEQFF. CDR3 DNA: TGTGCCAGCAGCCCGGGGACTGCCCATGAGCAGTTCTTC.

The chain combines TRBV7-3 with TRBJ1-5; TRBD1 matches 7 bases. CDR3 length equals 13 residues. Trimming at V came to 5 bases and at J to 5 bases, leaving 3 bases not matched to a gene. In germline, CDR1 is SGHTA, CDR2 FQGTGA. CDR3 DNA sequence: TGTGCCAGCAGCCCAGACAGGGATCAGCCCCAGCATTTT. Encoded protein: CASSPDRDQPQHF. Drawing the rest from reference TRBV7-3 and TRBJ1-5, the complete variable domain is GAGVSQTPSNKVTEKGKYVELRCDPISGHTALYWYRQSLGQGPEFLIYFQGTGAADDSGLPNDRFFAVRPEGSVSTLKIQRTERGDSAVYLCASSPDRDQPQHFGDGTRLSIL.

This chain uses TRBV28 with TRBJ2-7, with a weak D call TRBD2 (6 bases). CDR3 size: 14 residues. V gave up 7 bases and J gave up 2 bases, with 15 bases separating them. Per the germline V gene, CDR1 is MDHEN and CDR2 is SYDVKM. The CDR3 spells CASTPLTRAYEQYF. CDR3 nucleotides: TGTGCCAGCACCCCCCTGACTAGAGCCTACGAGCAGTACTTC.

CDR3 nucleotides: TGTGCCAGCAGCGTAGAGAAGGGGTCACGAGGCACAGATACGCAGTATTTT. Its translation is CASSVEKGSRGTDTQYF. The chain combines TRBV9 with TRBJ2-3; weak D call: TRBD1 (5 bases). V was pared by 0 bases and J by 1 base, with 15 bases between. The CDR3 runs to 17 residues. In germline, CDR1 is SGDLS, CDR2 YYNGEE.

The chain has TRBV30 and TRBJ2-3, with 9 bases matching TRBD1. J lost 5 bases, V lost 0 bases, and 3 bases had no gene match. The CDR3 sequence is 14 residues long. Germline V gene lookup returns CDR1 GTSNPN and CDR2 SVGIG (reference sequence). The CDR3 DNA reads as TGTGCCTGGAGTGTACAGGGGGCCGGAGATACGCAGTATTTT. It encodes CAWSVQGAGDTQYF.

This chain uses TRBV4-1 with TRBJ2-7; the match to TRBD1 covers 7 bases. The J segment lost 9 bases and the V segment lost 3 bases, leaving 8 bases of the junction unmatched. The CDR3 has 13 residues. Germline lookup yields CDR1 MGHRA and CDR2 YSYEKL. As DNA, the CDR3 is TGCGCCAGCAGCCAGGGACAGACCTCGGGGCAGTACTTC. It specifies CASSQGQTSGQYF.

This clone was recorded once. The CDR3 ends on some other residue instead of the conserved phenylalanine or tryptophan, so this is likely a read error. The V gene is TRBV6-5, the J gene TRBJ1-2; 10 positions agree with TRBD1. This CDR3 spans 15 amino acids. The trim removed 4 bases at V and 6 bases at J, leaving 8 bases unmatched. Per the germline V gene, CDR1 is MNHEY and CDR2 is SVGAGI. The CDR3 DNA follows: TGTGCCAGCAGTTCCGGGACAGGGGCGTCCGATGGCTACACCCTC. It specifies CASSSGTGASDGYTL.

Written as DNA, the CDR3 is TGTGCCAGCAGCTTTGAGCGGGAGCTACCCTACGAGCAGTACTTC. Translating it yields CASSFERELPYEQYF. The chain employs TRBV12-1 and TRBJ2-7; whether TRBD2, the table's D call, matches the DNA was not checked. TRBV12-1 corresponds to a pseudogene. The CDR3 contains 15 residues.

The chain links TRBV9 to TRBJ2-7, with TRBD2 matching over 10 bases. The junction had 16 bases not matched to a gene; V was cut back by 3 bases and J by 7 bases. CDR1 is SGDLS, CDR2 YYNGEE, per germline. The CDR3 sequence is 17 residues long. The CDR3 nucleotides read TGTGCCAGCAGCGAAATCTCCGGGACTAGCGCCGTTGGGGAGCAGTACTTC. Protein product: CASSEISGTSAVGEQYF.

The CDR3 nucleotides read TGCAGTGCTAGCCTTCAGGAGACCCAGTACTTC. Its protein product is CSASLQETQYF. V gene TRBV20-1 combines with J gene TRBJ2-5; the D is unclear. Germline CDR1 and CDR2: DFQATT and SNEGSKA (reference sequence). V was trimmed by 3 bases and J by 5 bases, leaving 7 bases between them. This CDR3 contains 11 residues.

CDR3 in amino acids: CASSRLPAGDRDTQYF. In DNA, the CDR3 is TGCGCCAGCAGCCGCCTACCAGCGGGAGATCGCGATACGCAGTATTTT. The chain uses TRBV4-3 and TRBJ2-3; 8 bases fit TRBD2. The trim removed 4 bases at V and 6 bases at J, leaving 12 bases unmatched. The CDR3 length is 16 residues. The germline V gene has CDR1 LGHNA and CDR2 YSLEER.

This clone came up a few times. This chain uses TRBV5-1 with TRBJ1-2; TRBD1 matches 7 bases. The junction had 8 bases not matched to a gene; V was cut back by 3 bases and J by 6 bases. Germline loops: CDR1 SGHRS, CDR2 YFSETQ. CDR3 length: 14 residues. The CDR3 protein is CASSSSGQLHGYTF. DNA of the CDR3: TGCGCCAGCAGCTCCTCGGGACAGCTTCATGGCTACACCTTC.

J is TRBJ2-7 and V is TRBV7-6, with D hard to call. The CDR3 loop spans 13 amino acids. Trimming cost V 3 bases and J 1 base, with 7 bases left between them. The V gene's germline CDR1 is SGHVS and CDR2 FNYEAQ. Written as DNA, the CDR3 is TGTGCCAGCAGCTTTGCGGAGTCCTACGAGCAGTACTTC. This sequence encodes CASSFAESYEQYF.

The chain carries TRBV4-1 and TRBJ2-7; 10 bases are shared with TRBD2. This CDR3 has 17 residues. The V segment lost 3 bases and the J segment 3 bases; nucleotides outside the gene matches: 11. CDR1 MGHRA and CDR2 YSYEKL come from the germline V gene. The CDR3 loop is CASSHPKAGGPFYEQYF. CDR3 DNA: TGCGCCAGCAGCCACCCTAAAGCGGGAGGGCCTTTCTACGAGCAGTACTTC.

The chain is built from TRBV30 and TRBJ1-6; possibly TRBD1 for D (5 bases). CDR3 length: 13 amino acids. The V end was cut by 1 base, the J end by 6 bases, with 7 bases between. Germline V lookup: CDR1 GTSNPN, CDR2 SVGIG (reference sequence). This chain's CDR3 is CAWSGGTNSPLHF. CDR3 nucleotides: TGTGCCTGGAGTGGGGGCACTAATTCACCCCTCCACTTT.

The count of this clone is one. This sample includes further DNA sequences coding for the same CDR3. The chain joins TRBV6-1 to TRBJ2-7; 9 bases line up with TRBD1. The V gene's germline CDR1 is MNHNS and CDR2 SASEGT. This CDR3 contains 14 residues. V lost 8 bases, J lost 2 bases, and 7 bases stayed unmatched. The CDR3 is CASVRGTGTYEQYF. DNA of the CDR3: TGTGCCAGCGTCCGCGGGACAGGGACCTACGAGCAGTACTTC.

The V call is TRBV5-1, the J call TRBJ1-1, with D possibly matching TRBD1 (5 bases). Deletions cut 4 bases from V and 3 bases from J, with 16 bases between. The germline gives CDR1 SGHRS, CDR2 YFSETQ. The CDR3 is 15 residues long. Written as DNA, the CDR3 is TGCGCCAGCAGCGCGCAGGACAAAGGGTACACTGAAGCTTTCTTT. It translates to CASSAQDKGYTEAFF.

There are many counts of this clone. The chain joins TRBV6-4 to TRBJ2-3; 8 bases are a match to TRBD2. The CDR3 extends over 15 amino acids. Per the germline V gene, CDR1 is MRHNA and CDR2 is SNTAGT. V lost 3 bases to trimming and J lost 1 base; unmatched junction nucleotides: 3. CDR3 protein: CASSEAAGGTDTQYF. The DNA for the CDR3 is TGTGCCAGCAGTGAGGCAGCGGGAGGCACAGATACGCAGTATTTT.

This chain links TRBV7-2 with TRBJ2-7, with 9 bases that match TRBD2. Germline V gene lookup returns CDR1 SGHTA and CDR2 FQGNSA. J lost 5 bases, V lost 5 bases, and 10 bases had no gene match. The CDR3 is 15 amino acids. The CDR3 DNA reads TGTGCCAGCAGCCCTGTAGCGGGAGTCCCCCACGAGCAGTACTTC. As protein: CASSPVAGVPHEQYF.

The chain links TRBV7-9 to TRBJ2-1, with 8 bases matching TRBD2. V was pared by 5 bases and J by 5 bases, with 11 bases of the junction left unmatched. CDR3 length: 16 residues. Germline CDR1 and CDR2: SEHNR and FQNEAQ (reference sequence). The CDR3 nucleotides read TGTGCCAGCAGCCTCTACTTAGCGGGAACAGACAATGAGCAGTTCTTC. Its translation is CASSLYLAGTDNEQFF.

V is TRBV25-1 and J is TRBJ2-5, with 9 bases that match TRBD1. V lost 1 base and J lost 3; bases outside the gene matches: 9. CDR3 length: 17 residues. Per the germline V gene, CDR1 is MGHDK and CDR2 is SYGVNS. The CDR3 DNA reads TGTGCCAGCAGTGAATCTAACAGGGGGCGGTCCAAAGAGACCCAGTACTTC. Its protein product is CASSESNRGRSKETQYF.

This sequence joins TRBV7-2 and TRBJ2-2, with TRBD2 matching over 12 bases. Germline CDR1 is SGHTA and CDR2 is FQGNSA. The CDR3 extends over 18 amino acids. V lost 2 bases, J lost 0 bases, and 4 bases stayed unmatched. The CDR3 region has the DNA TGTGCCAGCAGCTTACGACTAGCGGGAGCCGCGAACACCGGGGAGCTGTTTTTT. This codes for CASSLRLAGAANTGELFF.

Of note for this clone: This sample includes further DNA sequences coding for the same CDR3. The chain uses TRBV5-1 and TRBJ2-3; unclear D gene. The germline V and J ends were trimmed by 4 bases and 0 bases, with 3 bases remaining between them. CDR1 and CDR2 from the germline V gene are SGHRS and YFSETQ. CDR3 length: 12 amino acids. CDR3 nucleotides: TGCGCCAGCAGCGGCAGCACAGATACGCAGTATTTT. Protein sequence: CASSGSTDTQYF.

This CDR3 reads CASSLVGGKETQYF. The CDR3 DNA is TGTGCCAGCAGCTTAGTGGGAGGTAAAGAGACCCAGTACTTC. The rearrangement uses TRBV7-8 and TRBJ2-5, with D possibly matching TRBD2 (6 bases). CDR3 length: 14 amino acids. V was shortened by 1 base and J by 3 bases, with 9 bases between the two germline ends. Germline V gene sequence: CDR1 SGHVS, CDR2 FQNEAQ.

The chain has TRBV28 and TRBJ1-2, with D possibly TRBD1 on 5 matching bases. CDR3 length: 13 residues. The germline gives CDR1 MDHEN, CDR2 SYDVKM. Trimming pared 11 bases from V and 8 bases from J, leaving 21 bases between. DNA of the CDR3: TGTGCCGCCAGGAAGGGGTCTGATTGGGGCTACACCTTC. This gives the protein CAARKGSDWGYTF.

This clone was seen a few times. The CDR3 DNA sequence: TGTGCCAGCAGCTTAAGGGGACTAGCGGGAGTGAGGTCCTACAATGAGCAGTTCTTC. Residues: CASSLRGLAGVRSYNEQFF. The rearrangement uses TRBV7-9 and TRBJ2-1; 14 nucleotides match TRBD2. The CDR3 length is 19 residues. V was pared by 2 bases and J by 1 base, with 7 bases of the junction left unmatched. The germline CDR1 and CDR2 sequences are SEHNR and FQNEAQ (reference sequence).

This chain connects TRBV28 to TRBJ2-7, with unresolved D. The CDR3 has 12 amino acids. V was pared by 3 bases and J by 2 bases, with 5 bases between. The V gene's germline CDR1 is MDHEN and CDR2 SYDVKM. The CDR3 sequence is CASSFAAYEQYF. For the CDR3, the DNA is TGTGCCAGCAGTTTTGCAGCCTACGAGCAGTACTTC.

This rearrangement joins TRBV11-2 to TRBJ2-1; 7 nucleotides align to TRBD2. Germline V gene lookup returns CDR1 SGHAT and CDR2 FQNNGV. The CDR3 runs to 15 residues. Losses at the gene ends were 3 bases for V and 4 bases for J; bases not matched to a gene: 6. The CDR3 protein is CASSFPSGSYNEQFF. CDR3 DNA sequence: TGTGCCAGCAGCTTCCCTAGCGGTAGTTACAATGAGCAGTTCTTC.

CDR3 region: CASSEAMTRGNTEAFF. In DNA, the CDR3 is TGTGCCAGCAGTGAAGCAATGACCAGGGGGAACACTGAAGCTTTCTTT. The chain employs TRBV6-1 and TRBJ1-1; the D gene is possibly TRBD1 (6 bases). Trimming pared 0 bases from V and 1 base from J, leaving 12 bases between. The CDR3 is 16 amino acids. Per the germline V gene, CDR1 is MNHNS and CDR2 is SASEGT.